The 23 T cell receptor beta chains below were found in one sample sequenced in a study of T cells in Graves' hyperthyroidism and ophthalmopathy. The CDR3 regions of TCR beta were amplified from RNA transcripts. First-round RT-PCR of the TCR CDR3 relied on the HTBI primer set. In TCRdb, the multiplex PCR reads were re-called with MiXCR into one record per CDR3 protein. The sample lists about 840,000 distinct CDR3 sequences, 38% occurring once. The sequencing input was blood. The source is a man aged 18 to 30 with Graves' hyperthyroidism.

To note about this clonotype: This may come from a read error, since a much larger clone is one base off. CDR3 DNA sequence: TGCAGCATGAACTACAGGGATTTTGCTGAAGCTTTCTTT. Its translation is CSMNYRDFAEAFF. The chain recombines TRBV29-1 with TRBJ1-1; perhaps TRBD1 as D (6 bases). Germline V CDR1 and CDR2: SQVTM, ANQGSEA. Trimming removed 8 bases at V and 6 bases at J, with 19 bases between. There are 13 residues in the CDR3.

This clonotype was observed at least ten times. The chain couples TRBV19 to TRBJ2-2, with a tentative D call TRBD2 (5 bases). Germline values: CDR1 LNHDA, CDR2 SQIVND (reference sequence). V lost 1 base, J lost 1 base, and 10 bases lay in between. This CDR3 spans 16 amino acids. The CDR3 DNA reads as TGTGCCAGTAGTATAGGCATCAGCGGGAACACCGGGGAGCTGTTTTTT. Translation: CASSIGISGNTGELFF.

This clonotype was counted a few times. CDR3 loop: CASSEWTYQETQYF. CDR3 coding DNA: TGTGCCAGCAGTGAATGGACATACCAAGAGACCCAGTACTTC. V usage is TRBV6-1 and J usage is TRBJ2-5; maybe TRBD1 (5 bases). The CDR3 has 14 residues. Germline V gene data show CDR1 as MNHNS and CDR2 as SASEGT. V lost 2 bases and J lost 0, with 7 bases in between.

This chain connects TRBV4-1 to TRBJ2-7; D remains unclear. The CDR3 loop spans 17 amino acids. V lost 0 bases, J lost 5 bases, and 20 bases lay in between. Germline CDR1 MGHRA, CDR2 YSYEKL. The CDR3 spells CASSQESSPSTLDEQYF. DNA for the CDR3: TGCGCCAGCAGCCAAGAATCATCCCCGAGCACTCTCGACGAGCAGTACTTC.

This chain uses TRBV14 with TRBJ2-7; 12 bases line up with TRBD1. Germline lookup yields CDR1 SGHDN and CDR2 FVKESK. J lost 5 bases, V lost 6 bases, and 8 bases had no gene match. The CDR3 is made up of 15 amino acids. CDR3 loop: CASSYRGTGGHEQYF. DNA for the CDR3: TGTGCCAGCAGTTACCGTGGGACAGGGGGCCACGAGCAGTACTTC.

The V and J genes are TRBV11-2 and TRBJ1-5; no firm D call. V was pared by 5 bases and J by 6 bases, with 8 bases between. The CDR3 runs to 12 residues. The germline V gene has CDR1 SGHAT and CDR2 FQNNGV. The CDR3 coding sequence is TGTGCCAGCAGCAAACCCCGTCAGCCCCAGCATTTT. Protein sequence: CASSKPRQPQHF. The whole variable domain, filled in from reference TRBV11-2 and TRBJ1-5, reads EAGVAQSPRYKIIEKRQSVAFWCNPISGHATLYWYQQILGQGPKLLIQFQNNGVVDDSQLPKDRFSAERLKGVDSTLKIQPAKLEDSAVYLCASSKPRQPQHFGDGTRLSIL.

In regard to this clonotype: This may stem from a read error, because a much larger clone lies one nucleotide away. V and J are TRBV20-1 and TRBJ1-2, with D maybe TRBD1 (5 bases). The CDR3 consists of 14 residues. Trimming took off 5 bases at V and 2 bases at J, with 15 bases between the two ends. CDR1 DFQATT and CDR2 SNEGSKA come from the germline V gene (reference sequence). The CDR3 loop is CSASGTEFNYGYTF. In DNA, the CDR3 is TGCAGTGCTTCCGGGACGGAGTTCAACTATGGCTACACCTTC.

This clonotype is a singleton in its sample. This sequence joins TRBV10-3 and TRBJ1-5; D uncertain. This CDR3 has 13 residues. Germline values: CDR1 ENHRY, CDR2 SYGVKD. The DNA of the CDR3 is TGTGACAGCAGTTTAGGTGGCAATCAGCCCCAGCATTTT. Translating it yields CDSSLGGNQPQHF.

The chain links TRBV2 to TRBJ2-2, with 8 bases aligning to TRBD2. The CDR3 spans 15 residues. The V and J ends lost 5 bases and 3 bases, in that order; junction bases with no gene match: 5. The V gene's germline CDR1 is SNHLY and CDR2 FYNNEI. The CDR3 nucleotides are TGTGCCAGCAGTCCCGGGCGGGGGGACACCGGGGAGCTGTTTTTT. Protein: CASSPGRGDTGELFF.

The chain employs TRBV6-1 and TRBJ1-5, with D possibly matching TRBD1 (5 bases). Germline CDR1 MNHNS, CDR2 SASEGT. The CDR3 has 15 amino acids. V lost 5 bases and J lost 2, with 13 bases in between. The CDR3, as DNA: TGTGCCAGCAGTCCCGGAATCAGGGGCAATCAGCCCCAGCATTTT. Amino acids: CASSPGIRGNQPQHF.

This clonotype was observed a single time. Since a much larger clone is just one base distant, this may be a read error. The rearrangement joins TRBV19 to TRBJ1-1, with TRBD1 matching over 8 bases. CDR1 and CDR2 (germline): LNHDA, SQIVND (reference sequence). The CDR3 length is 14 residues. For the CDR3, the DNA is TGTGCCAGTAGTCAGGGGGCTGGGAGCACTAAAGCTTTCTTT. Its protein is CASSQGAGSTKAFF.

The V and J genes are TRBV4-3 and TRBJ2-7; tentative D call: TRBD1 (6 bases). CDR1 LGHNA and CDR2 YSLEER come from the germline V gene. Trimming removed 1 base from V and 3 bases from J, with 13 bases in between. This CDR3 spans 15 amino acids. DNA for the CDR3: TGCGCCAGCAGCCAAGCCCCCCCGGGACACTACGAGCAGTACTTC. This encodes CASSQAPPGHYEQYF.

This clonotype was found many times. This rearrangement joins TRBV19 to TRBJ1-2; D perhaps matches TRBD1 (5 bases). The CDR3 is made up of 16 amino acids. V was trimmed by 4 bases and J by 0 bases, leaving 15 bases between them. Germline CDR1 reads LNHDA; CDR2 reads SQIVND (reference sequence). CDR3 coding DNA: TGTGCCAGTAGTACACGCGGGGACGGAGCTAACTATGGCTACACCTTC. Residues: CASSTRGDGANYGYTF.

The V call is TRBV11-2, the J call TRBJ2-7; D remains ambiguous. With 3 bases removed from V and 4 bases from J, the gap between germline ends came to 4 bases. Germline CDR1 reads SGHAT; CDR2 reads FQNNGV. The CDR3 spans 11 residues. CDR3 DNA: TGTGCCAGCAGCTTCCCATACGAGCAGTACTTC. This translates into CASSFPYEQYF.

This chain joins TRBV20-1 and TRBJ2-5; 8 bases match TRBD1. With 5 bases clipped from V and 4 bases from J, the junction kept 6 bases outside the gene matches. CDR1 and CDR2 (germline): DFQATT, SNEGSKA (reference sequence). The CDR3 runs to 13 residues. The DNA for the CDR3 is TGCAGTGCTCCGGACAGGGTGGGAGAGACCCAGTACTTC. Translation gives CSAPDRVGETQYF.

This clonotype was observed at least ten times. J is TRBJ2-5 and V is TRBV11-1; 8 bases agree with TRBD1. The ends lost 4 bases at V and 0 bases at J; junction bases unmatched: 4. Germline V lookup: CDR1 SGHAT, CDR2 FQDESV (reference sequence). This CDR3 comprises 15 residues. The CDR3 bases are TGTGCCAGCAGCTGGACAGGGATGTACCAAGAGACCCAGTACTTC. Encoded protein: CASSWTGMYQETQYF.

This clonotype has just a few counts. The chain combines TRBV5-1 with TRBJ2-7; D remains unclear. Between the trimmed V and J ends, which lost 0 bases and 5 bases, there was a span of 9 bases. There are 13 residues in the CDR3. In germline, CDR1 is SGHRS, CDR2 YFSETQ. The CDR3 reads CASSLGSAHEQYF. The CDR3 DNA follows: TGCGCCAGCAGCTTGGGGTCGGCGCACGAGCAGTACTTC. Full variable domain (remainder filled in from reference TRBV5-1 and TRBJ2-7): KAGVTQTPRYLIKTRGQQVTLSCSPISGHRSVSWYQQTPGQGLQFLFEYFSETQRNKGNFPGRFSGRQFSNSRSEMNVSTLELGDSALYLCASSLGSAHEQYFGPGTRLTVT.

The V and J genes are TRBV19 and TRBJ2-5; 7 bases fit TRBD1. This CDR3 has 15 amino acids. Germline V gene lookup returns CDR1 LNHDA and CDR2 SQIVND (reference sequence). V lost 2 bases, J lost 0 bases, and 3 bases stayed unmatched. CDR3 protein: CASSIIGTDQETQYF. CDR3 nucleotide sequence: TGTGCCAGTAGTATAATCGGGACAGACCAAGAGACCCAGTACTTC. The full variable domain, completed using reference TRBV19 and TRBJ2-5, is DGGITQSPKYLFRKEGQNVTLSCEQNLNHDAMYWYRQDPGQGLRLIYYSQIVNDFQKGDIAEGYSVSREKKESFPLTVTSAQKNPTAFYLCASSIIGTDQETQYFGPGTRLLVL.

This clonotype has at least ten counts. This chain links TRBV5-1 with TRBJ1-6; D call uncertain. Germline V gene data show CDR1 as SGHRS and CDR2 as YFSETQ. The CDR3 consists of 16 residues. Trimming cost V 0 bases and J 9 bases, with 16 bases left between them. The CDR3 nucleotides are TGCGCCAGCAGCTTGGACGAGACTACTCCGAGTTCACCCCTCCACTTT. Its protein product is CASSLDETTPSSPLHF.

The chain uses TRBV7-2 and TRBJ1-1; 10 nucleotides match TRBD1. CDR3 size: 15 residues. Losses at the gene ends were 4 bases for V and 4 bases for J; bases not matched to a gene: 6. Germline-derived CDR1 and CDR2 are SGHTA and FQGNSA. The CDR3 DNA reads TGTGCCAGCAGCTCATGGACAGGGGGAGGCACTGAAGCTTTCTTT. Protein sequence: CASSSWTGGGTEAFF. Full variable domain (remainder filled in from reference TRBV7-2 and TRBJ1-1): GAGVSQSPSNKVTEKGKDVELRCDPISGHTALYWYRQSLGQGLEFLIYFQGNSAPDKSGLPSDRFSAERTGGSVSTLTIQRTQQEDSAVYLCASSSWTGGGTEAFFGQGTRLTVV.

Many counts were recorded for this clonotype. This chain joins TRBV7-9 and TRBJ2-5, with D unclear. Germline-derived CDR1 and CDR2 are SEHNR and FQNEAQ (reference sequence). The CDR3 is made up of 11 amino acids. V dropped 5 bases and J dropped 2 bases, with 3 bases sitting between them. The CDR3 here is CASSQQETQYF. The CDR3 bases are TGTGCCAGCAGCCAGCAAGAGACCCAGTACTTC.

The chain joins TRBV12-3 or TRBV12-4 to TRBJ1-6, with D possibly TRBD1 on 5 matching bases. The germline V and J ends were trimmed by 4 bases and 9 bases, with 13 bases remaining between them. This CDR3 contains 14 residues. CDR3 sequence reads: CASSSGQESSPLHF. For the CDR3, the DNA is TGTGCCAGCAGTTCAGGGCAGGAAAGTTCACCCCTCCACTTT.

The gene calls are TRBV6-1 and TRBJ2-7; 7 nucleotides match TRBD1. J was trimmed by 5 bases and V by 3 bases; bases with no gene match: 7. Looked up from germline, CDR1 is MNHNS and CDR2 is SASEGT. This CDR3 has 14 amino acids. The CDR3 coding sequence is TGTGCCAGCAGTGATGGGGGACAGACGGACGAGCAGTACTTC. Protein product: CASSDGGQTDEQYF.